The following is a T cell receptor beta chain sequence with its context. Its antigen is unidentified. This CDR3 has 14 amino acids. The J segment lost 1 base and the V segment lost 4 bases, leaving 3 bases of the junction unmatched. Germline assignment: CDR1 MGHDK and CDR2 SYGVNS. This specimen belongs to a study of beta chain features in type 1 diabetes. Findings and limits, study-wide: The naive, central memory and Treg TCRB repertoires looked more alike in patients than they did in healthy donors. There was a possibility that cDNA sequencing over-represented cells with high TCR expression. The study found moderately but significantly shorter TCRB CDR3s in all four CD4+ subsets of Type 1 diabetes patients. Fewer junction insertions and more nucleotide deletions appeared in type 1 diabetes patients.

A CD45RO/CCR7/CD25/CD127/CD95/CD27 panel sorted naive, central memory, regulatory and stem cell-like memory CD4+ cells. Sequenced material consisted of expressed TCRB transcripts (all of the isolated RNA was reverse transcribed). Some clones are missing from TCRdb's copy, which holds only in-frame ones; the method was immunoSEQ multiplex PCR. The table includes 150,000 to 200,000 clones, about 8.3% detected once. This chain joins TRBV25-1 and TRBJ2-7, with TRBD1 matching over 8 bases. The sequencing sample was made of central memory CD4+ T cells from blood. This TCR derives from a woman aged 18-29 years with type 1 diabetes. CDR3 protein: CASSGGQGSYEQYF. In DNA, the CDR3 is TGTGCCAGCAGTGGTGGACAGGGATCCTACGAGCAGTACTTC.